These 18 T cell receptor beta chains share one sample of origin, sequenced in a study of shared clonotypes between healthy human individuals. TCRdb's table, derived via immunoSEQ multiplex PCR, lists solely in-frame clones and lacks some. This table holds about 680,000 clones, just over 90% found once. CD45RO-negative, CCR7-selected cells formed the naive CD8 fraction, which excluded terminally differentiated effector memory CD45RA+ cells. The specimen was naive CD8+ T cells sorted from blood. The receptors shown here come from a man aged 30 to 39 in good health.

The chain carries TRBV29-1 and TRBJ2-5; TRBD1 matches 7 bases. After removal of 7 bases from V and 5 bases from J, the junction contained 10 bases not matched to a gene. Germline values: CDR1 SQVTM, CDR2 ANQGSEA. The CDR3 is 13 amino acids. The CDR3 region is CSGDSRPSETQYF. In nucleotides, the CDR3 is TGCAGCGGGGACAGCCGCCCGTCGGAGACCCAGTACTTC.

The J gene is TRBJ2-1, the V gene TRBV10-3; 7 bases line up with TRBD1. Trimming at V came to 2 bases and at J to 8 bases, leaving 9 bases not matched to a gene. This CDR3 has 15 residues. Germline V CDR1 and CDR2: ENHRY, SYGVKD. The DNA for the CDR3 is TGTGCCATCAGTGAGCTCCAGGGGGTGAAATATGAGCAGTTCTTC. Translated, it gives CAISELQGVKYEQFF.

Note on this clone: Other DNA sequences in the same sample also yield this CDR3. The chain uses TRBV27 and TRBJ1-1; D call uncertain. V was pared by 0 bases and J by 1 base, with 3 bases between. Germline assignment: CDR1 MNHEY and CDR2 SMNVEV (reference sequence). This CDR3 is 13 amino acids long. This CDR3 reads CASSLSRNTEAFF. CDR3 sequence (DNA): TGTGCCAGCAGTTTATCTCGGAACACTGAAGCTTTCTTT.

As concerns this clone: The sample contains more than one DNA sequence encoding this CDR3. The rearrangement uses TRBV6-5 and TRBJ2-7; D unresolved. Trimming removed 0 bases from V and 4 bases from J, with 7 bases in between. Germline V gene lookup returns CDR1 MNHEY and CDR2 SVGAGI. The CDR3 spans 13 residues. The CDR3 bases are TGTGCCAGCAGTTACTCGTGGGGATACGAGCAGTACTTC. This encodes CASSYSWGYEQYF.

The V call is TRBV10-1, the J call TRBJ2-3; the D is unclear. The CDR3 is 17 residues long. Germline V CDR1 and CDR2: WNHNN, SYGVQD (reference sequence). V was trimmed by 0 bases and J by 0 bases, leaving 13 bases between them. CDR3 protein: CASSESTVRRSTDTQYF. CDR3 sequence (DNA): TGCGCCAGCAGTGAGTCGACGGTCAGGCGAAGCACAGATACGCAGTATTTT.

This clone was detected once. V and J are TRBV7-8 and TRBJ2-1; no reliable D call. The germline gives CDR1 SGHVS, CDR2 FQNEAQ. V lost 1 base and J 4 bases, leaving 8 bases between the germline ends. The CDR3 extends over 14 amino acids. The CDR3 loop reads CASSLEVGYNEQFF. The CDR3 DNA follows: TGTGCCAGCAGCTTAGAGGTCGGGTACAATGAGCAGTTCTTC.

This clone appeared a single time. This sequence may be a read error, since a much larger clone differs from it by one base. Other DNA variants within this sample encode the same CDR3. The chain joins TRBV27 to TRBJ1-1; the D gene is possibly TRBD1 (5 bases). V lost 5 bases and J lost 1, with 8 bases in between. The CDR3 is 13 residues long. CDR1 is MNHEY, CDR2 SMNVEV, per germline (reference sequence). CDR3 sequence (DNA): TGTGCCAGCAGTATCCAGGGGAACACTGAAGCTTTCTTT. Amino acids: CASSIQGNTEAFF.

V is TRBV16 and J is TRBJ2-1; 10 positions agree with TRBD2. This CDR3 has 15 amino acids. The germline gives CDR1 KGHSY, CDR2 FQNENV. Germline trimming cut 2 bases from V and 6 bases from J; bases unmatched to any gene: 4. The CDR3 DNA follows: TGTGCCAGCAGCCAACTAGCGGGAGTGCTCAATGAGCAGTTCTTC. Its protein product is CASSQLAGVLNEQFF.

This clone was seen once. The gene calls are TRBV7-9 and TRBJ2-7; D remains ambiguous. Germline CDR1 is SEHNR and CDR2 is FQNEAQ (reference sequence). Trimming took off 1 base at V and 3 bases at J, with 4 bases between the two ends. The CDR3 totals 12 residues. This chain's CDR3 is CASSLVHYEQYF. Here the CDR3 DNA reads TGTGCCAGCAGCTTAGTACACTACGAGCAGTACTTC.

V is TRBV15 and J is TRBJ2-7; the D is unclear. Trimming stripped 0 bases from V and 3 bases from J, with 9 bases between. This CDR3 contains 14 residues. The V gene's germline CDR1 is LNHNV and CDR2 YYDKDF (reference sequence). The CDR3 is CATSRDSPGYEQYF. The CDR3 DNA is TGTGCCACCAGCAGAGACAGCCCGGGCTACGAGCAGTACTTC. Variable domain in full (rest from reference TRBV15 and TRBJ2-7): DAMVIQNPRYQVTQFGKPVTLSCSQTLNHNVMYWYQQKSSQAPKLLFHYYDKDFNNEADTPDNFQSRRPNTSFCFLDIRSPGLGDTAMYLCATSRDSPGYEQYFGPGTRLTVT.

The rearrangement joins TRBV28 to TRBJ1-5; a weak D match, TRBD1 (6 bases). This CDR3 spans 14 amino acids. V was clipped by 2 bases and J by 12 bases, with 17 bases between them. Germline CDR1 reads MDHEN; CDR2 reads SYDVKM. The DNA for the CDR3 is TGTGCCAGCAGTTTAAGGGGGGTAGTCAGGCTCCAGCATTTT. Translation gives CASSLRGVVRLQHF.

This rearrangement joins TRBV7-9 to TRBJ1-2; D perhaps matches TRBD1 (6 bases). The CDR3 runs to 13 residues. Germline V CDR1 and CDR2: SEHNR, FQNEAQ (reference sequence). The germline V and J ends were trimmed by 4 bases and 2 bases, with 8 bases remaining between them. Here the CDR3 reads CASSWDTNYGYTF. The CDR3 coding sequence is TGTGCCAGCAGCTGGGACACAAACTATGGCTACACCTTC. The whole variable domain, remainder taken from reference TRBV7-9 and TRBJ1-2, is DTGVSQNPRHKITKRGQNVTFRCDPISEHNRLYWYRQTLGQGPEFLTYFQNEAQLEKSRLLSDRFSAERPKGSFSTLEIQRTEQGDSAMYLCASSWDTNYGYTFGSGTRLTVV.

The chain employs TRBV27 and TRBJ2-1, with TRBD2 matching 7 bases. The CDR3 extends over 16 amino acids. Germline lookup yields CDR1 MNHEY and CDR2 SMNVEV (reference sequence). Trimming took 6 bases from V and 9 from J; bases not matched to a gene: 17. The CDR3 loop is CASREDGAGRSGEQFF. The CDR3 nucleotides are TGTGCCAGCAGGGAAGACGGAGCGGGAAGATCAGGTGAGCAGTTCTTC.

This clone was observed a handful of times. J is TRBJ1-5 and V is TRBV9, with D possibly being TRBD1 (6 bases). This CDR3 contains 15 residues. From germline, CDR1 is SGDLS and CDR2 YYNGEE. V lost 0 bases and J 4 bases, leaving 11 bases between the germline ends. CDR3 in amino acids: CASSVGGAPNQPQHF. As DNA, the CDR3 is TGTGCCAGCAGCGTAGGGGGGGCGCCGAATCAGCCCCAGCATTTT.

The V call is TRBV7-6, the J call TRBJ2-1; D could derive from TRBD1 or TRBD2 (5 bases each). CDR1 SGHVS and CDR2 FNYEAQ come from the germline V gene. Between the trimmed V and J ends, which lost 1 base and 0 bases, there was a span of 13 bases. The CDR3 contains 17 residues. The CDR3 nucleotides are TGTGCCAGCAGCTTAGATCCAACCGGGGCCTCCTACAATGAGCAGTTCTTC. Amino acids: CASSLDPTGASYNEQFF.

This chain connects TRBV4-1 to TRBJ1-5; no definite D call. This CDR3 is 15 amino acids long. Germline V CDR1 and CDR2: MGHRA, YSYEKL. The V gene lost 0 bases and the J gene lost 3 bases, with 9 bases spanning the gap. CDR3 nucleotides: TGCGCCAGCAGCCAAGAATGGGGAGACAATCAGCCCCAGCATTTT. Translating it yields CASSQEWGDNQPQHF.

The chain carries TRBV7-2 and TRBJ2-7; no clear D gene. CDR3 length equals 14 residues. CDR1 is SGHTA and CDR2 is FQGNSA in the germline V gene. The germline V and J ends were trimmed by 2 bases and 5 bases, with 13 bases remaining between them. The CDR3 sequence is CASSLMILEDEQYF. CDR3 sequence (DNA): TGTGCCAGCAGCTTAATGATCCTAGAGGACGAGCAGTACTTC.

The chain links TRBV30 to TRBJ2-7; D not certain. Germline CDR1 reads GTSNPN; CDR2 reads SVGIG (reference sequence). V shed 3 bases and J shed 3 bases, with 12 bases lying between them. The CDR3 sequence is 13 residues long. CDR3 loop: CAWSSGPSYEQYF. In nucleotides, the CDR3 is TGTGCCTGGAGCTCCGGACCGAGCTACGAGCAGTACTTC.